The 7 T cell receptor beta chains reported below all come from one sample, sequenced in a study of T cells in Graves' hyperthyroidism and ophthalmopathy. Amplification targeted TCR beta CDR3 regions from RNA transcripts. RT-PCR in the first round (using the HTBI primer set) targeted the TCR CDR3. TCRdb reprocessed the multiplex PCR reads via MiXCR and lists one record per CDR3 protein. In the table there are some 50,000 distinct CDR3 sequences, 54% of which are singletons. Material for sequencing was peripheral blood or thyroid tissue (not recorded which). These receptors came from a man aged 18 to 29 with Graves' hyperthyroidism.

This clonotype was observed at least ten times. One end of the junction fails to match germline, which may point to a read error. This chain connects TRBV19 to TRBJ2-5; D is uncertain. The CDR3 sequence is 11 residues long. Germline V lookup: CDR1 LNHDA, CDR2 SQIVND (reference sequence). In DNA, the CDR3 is TGTGCCAGTAGTCTAGAAGAGACCCAGTACTTC. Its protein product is CASSLEETQYF.

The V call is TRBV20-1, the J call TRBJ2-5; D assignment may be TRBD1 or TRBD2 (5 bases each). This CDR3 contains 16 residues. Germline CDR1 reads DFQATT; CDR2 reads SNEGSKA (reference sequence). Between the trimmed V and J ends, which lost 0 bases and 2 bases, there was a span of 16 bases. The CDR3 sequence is CSARDRRDGLQETQYF. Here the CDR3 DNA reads TGCAGTGCTAGAGATCGCAGGGACGGACTTCAAGAGACCCAGTACTTC.

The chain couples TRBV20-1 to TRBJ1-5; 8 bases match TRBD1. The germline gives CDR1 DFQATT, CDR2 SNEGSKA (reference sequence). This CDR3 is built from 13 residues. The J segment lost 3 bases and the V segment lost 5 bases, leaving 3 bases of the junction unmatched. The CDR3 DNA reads TGCAGTGCTCCGGACAGGGACAATCAGCCCCAGCATTTT. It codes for CSAPDRDNQPQHF.

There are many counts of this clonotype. The CDR3 DNA reads as TGCGCCAGCACTCAAGGGGTGGGCACTGAAGCTTTCTTT. Translated: CASTQGVGTEAFF. V and J are TRBV5-1 and TRBJ1-1; TRBD1 is a possible D gene (5 bases). Trimming removed 6 bases at V and 4 bases at J, with 13 bases between. Germline V lookup: CDR1 SGHRS, CDR2 YFSETQ. There are 13 residues in the CDR3.

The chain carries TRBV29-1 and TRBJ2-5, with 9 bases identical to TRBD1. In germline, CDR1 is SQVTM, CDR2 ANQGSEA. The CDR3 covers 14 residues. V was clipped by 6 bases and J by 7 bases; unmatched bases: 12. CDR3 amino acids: CSVVGGQGGATQYF. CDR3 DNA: TGCAGCGTCGTCGGGGGACAGGGAGGGGCGACCCAGTACTTC.

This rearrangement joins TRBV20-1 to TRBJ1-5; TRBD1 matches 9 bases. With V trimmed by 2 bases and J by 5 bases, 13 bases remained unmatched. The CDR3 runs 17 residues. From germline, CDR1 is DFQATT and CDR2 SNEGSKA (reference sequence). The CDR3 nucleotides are TGCAGTGCTAGACCGAGTTTAGGGACAGGGAGGGATCAGCCCCAGCATTTT. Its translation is CSARPSLGTGRDQPQHF.

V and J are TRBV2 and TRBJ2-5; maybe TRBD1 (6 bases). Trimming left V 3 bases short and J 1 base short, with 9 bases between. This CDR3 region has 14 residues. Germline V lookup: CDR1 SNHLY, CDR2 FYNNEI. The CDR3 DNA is TGTGCCAGCAGTGACGGACAGCTCCAAGAGACCCAGTACTTC. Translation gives CASSDGQLQETQYF.